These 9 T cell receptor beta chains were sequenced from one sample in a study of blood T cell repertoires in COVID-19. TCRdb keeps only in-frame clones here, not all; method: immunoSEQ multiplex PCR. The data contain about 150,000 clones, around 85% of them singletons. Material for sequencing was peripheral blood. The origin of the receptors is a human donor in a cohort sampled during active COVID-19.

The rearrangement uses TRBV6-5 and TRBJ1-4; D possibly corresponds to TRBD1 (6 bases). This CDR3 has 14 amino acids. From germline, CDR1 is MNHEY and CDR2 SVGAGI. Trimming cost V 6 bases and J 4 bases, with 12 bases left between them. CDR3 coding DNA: TGTGCCAGCAGACAGGGAGGGGGTAATGAAAAACTGTTTTTT. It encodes CASRQGGGNEKLFF.

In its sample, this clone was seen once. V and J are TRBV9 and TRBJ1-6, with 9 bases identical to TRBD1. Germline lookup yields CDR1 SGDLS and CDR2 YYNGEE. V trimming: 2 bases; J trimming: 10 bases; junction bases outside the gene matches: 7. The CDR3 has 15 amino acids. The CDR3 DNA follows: TGTGCCAGCAGCGTCGGACAGGGGAAGGAATCACCCCTCCACTTT. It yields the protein CASSVGQGKESPLHF.

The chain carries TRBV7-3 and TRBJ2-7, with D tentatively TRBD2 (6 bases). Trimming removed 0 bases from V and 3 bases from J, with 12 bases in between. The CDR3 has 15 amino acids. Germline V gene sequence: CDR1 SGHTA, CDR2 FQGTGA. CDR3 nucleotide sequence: TGTGCCAGCAGCTTAACTAGCGGAGGGCTCTACGAGCAGTACTTC. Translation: CASSLTSGGLYEQYF.

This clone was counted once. The CDR3 protein is CASSQRPPDFAYEQYF. The CDR3 nucleotides read TGTGCCAGCAGCCAACGTCCGCCGGACTTCGCCTACGAGCAGTACTTC. The rearrangement joins TRBV3-1 (or the pseudogene TRBV3-2) to TRBJ2-7, with a possible D match to TRBD2 (5 bases). CDR3 length: 16 amino acids. The V and J ends lost 2 bases and 2 bases respectively, with 16 bases between them. From germline, CDR1 is LGHDT and CDR2 YNNKEL (reference sequence).

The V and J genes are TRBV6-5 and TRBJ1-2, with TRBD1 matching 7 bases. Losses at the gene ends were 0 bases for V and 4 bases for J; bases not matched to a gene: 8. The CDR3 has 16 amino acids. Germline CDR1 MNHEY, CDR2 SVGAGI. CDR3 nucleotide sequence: TGTGCCAGCAGTTACTCGCCCGGGACAGTACTCTATGGCTACACCTTC. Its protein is CASSYSPGTVLYGYTF.

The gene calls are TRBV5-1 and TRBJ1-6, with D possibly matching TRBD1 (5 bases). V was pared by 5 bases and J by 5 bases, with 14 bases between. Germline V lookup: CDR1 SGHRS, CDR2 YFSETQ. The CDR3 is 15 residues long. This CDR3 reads CASRLQGGDNSPLHF. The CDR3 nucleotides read TGCGCCAGCAGGCTTCAGGGCGGGGATAATTCACCCCTCCACTTT.

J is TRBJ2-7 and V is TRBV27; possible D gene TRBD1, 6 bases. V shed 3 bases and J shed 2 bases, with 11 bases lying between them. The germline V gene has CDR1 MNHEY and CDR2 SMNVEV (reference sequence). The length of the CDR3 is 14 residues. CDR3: CASSFGTTAYEQYF. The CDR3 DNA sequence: TGTGCCAGCAGTTTCGGGACAACCGCCTACGAGCAGTACTTC.

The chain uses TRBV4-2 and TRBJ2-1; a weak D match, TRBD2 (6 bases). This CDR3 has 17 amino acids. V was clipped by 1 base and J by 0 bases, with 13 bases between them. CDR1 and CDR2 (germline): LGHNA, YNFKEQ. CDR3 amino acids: CASSQVTAGLSYNEQFF. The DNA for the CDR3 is TGTGCCAGCAGCCAAGTCACGGCGGGACTCTCCTACAATGAGCAGTTCTTC.

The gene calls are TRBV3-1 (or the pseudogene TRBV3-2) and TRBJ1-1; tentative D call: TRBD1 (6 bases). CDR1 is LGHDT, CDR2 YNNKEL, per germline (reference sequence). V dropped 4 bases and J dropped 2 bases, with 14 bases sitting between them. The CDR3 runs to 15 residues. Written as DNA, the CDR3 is TGTGCCAGCAGCCTCACCTCAGGGGTCAACACTGAAGCTTTCTTT. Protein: CASSLTSGVNTEAFF.